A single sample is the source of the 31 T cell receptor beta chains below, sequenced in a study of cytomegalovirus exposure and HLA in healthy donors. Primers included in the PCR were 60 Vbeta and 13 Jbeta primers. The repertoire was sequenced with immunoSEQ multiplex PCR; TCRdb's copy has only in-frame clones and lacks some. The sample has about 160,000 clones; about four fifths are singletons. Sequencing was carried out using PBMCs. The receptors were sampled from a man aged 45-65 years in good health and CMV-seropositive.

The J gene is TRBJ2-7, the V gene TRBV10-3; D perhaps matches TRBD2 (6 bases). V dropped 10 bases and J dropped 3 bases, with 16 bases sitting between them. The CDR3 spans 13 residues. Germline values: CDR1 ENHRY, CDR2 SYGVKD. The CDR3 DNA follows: TGTGCCACCTGTCCAGGGAGGTTCTACGAGCAGTACTTC. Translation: CATCPGRFYEQYF.

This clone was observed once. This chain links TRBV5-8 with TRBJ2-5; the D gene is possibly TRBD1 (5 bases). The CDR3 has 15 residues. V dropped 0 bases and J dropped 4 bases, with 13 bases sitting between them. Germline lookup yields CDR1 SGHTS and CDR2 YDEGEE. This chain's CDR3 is CASSLDRQGRETQYF. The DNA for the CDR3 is TGTGCCAGCAGCTTGGACAGGCAGGGTCGAGAGACCCAGTACTTC.

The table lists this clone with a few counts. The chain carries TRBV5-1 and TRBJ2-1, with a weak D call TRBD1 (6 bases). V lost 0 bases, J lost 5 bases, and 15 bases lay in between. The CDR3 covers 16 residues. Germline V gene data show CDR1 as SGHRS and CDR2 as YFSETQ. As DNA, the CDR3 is TGCGCCAGCAGCTTGGGGGCAGGGGAGTCACACAATGAGCAGTTCTTC. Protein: CASSLGAGESHNEQFF.

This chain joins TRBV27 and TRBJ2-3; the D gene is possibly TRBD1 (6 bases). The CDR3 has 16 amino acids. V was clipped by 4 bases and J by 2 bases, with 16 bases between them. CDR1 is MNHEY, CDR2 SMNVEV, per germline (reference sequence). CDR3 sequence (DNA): TGTGCCAGCAGTTCGGACAGATCCTACCCCACAGATACGCAGTATTTT. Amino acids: CASSSDRSYPTDTQYF.

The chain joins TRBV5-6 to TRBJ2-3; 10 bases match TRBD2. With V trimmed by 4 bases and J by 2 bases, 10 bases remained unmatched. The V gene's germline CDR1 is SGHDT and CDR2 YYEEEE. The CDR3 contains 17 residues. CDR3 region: CASSRTWTSGSTDTQYF. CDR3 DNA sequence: TGTGCCAGCAGCCGGACCTGGACTAGCGGTTCCACAGATACGCAGTATTTT.

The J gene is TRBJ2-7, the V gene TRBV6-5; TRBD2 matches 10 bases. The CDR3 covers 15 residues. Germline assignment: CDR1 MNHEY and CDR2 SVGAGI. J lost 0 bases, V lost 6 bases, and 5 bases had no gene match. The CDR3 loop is CASSDPSGGSYEQYF. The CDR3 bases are TGTGCCAGCAGCGATCCTAGCGGGGGCTCCTACGAGCAGTACTTC.

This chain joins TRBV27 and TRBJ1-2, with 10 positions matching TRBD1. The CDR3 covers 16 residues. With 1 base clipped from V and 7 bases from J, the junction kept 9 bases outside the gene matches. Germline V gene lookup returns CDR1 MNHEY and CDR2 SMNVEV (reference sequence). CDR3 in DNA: TGTGCCAGCAGTTTATATACCGGGACAGGGGCGAGTGGCTACACCTTC. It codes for CASSLYTGTGASGYTF.

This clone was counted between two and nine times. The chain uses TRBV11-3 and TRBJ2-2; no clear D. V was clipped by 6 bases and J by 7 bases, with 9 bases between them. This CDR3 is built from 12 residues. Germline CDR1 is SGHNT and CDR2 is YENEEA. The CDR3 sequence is CASRLLGGELFF. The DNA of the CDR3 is TGTGCCAGCAGACTCCTCGGCGGGGAGCTGTTTTTT.

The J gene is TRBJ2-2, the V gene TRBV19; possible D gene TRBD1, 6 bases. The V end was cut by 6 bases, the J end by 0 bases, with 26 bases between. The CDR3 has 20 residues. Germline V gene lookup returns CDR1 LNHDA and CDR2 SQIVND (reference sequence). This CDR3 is CASRNIGTPVYATNTGELFF. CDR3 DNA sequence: TGTGCCAGTAGGAATATCGGGACACCAGTTTATGCCACGAACACCGGGGAGCTGTTTTTT.

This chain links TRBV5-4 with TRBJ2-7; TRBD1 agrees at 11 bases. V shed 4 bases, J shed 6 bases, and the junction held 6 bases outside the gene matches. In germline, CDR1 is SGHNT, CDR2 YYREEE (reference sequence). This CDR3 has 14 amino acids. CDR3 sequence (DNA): TGTGCCAGCAGCGGCCGGACAGGGGGCGCCGAGCAGTACTTC. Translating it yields CASSGRTGGAEQYF. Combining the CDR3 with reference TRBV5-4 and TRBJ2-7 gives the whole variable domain ETGVTQSPTHLIKTRGQQVTLRCSSQSGHNTVSWYQQALGQGPQFIFQYYREEENGRGNFPPRFSGLQFPNYSSELNVNALELDDSALYLCASSGRTGGAEQYFGPGTRLTVT.

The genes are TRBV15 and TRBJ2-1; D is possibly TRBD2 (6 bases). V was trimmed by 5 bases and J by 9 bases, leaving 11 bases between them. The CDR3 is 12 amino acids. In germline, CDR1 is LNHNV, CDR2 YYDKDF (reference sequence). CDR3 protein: CATSEGGAEQFF. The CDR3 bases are TGTGCCACCAGCGAGGGAGGTGCTGAGCAGTTCTTC. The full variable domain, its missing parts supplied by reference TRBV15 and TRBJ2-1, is DAMVIQNPRYQVTQFGKPVTLSCSQTLNHNVMYWYQQKSSQAPKLLFHYYDKDFNNEADTPDNFQSRRPNTSFCFLDIRSPGLGDTAMYLCATSEGGAEQFFGPGTRLTVL.

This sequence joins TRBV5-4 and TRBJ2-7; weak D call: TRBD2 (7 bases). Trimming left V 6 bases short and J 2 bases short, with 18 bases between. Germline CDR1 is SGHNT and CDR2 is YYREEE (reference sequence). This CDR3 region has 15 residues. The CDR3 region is CASTGGGSGAYEQYF. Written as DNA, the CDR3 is TGTGCCAGCACTGGGGGGGGCAGCGGGGCCTACGAGCAGTACTTC.

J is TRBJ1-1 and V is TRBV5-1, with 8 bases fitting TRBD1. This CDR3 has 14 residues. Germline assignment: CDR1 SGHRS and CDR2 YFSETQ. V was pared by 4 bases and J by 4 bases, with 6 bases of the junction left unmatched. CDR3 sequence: CASSRQDRATEAFF. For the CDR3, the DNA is TGCGCCAGCAGCCGACAGGACAGGGCCACTGAAGCTTTCTTT. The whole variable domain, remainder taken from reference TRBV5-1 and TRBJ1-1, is KAGVTQTPRYLIKTRGQQVTLSCSPISGHRSVSWYQQTPGQGLQFLFEYFSETQRNKGNFPGRFSGRQFSNSRSEMNVSTLELGDSALYLCASSRQDRATEAFFGQGTRLTVV.

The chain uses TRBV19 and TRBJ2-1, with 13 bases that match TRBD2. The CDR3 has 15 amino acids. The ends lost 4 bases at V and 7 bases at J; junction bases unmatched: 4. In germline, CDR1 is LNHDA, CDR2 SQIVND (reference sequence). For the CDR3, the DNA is TGTGCCAGTAGTACGGGACTAGCGGGATTGAATGAGCAGTTCTTC. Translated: CASSTGLAGLNEQFF.

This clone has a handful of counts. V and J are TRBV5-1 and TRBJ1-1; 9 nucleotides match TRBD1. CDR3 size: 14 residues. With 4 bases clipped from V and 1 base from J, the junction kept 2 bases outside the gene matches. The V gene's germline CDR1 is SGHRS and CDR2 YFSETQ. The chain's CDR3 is CASSRDRANTEAFF. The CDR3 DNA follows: TGCGCCAGCAGCCGGGACAGGGCGAACACTGAAGCTTTCTTT.

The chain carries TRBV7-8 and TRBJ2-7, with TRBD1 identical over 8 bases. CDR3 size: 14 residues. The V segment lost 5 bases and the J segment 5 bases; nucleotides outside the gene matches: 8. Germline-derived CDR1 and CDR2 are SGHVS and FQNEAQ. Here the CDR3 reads CASSRRTGTHEQYF. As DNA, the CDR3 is TGTGCCAGCAGCCGACGGACAGGGACCCACGAGCAGTACTTC.

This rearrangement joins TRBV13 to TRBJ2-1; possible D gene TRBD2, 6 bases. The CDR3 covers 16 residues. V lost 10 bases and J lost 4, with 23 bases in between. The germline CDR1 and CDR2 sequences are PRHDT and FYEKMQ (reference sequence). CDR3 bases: TGTGCCACCCTCGGCCGTGTGGGGGGAGGATACAATGAGCAGTTCTTC. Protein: CATLGRVGGGYNEQFF.

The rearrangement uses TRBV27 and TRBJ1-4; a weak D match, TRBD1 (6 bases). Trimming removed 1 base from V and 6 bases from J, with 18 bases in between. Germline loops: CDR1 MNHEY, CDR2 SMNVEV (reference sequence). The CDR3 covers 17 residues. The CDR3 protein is CASSLLPLQGGDEKLFF. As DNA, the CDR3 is TGTGCCAGCAGTTTATTGCCGCTACAGGGAGGGGATGAAAAACTGTTTTTT.

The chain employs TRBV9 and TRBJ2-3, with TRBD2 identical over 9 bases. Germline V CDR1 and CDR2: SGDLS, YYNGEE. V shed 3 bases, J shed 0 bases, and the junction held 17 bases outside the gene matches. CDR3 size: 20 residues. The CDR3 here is CASSDIHPGLAGGSTDTQYF. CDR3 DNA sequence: TGTGCCAGCAGCGACATACATCCGGGACTAGCCGGGGGGAGCACAGATACGCAGTATTTT.

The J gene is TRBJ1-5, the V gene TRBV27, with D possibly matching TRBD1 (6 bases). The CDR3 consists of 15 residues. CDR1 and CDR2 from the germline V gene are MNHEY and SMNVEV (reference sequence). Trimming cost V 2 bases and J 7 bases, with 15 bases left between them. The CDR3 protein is CASSLVPGVGQPQHF. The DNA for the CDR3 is TGTGCCAGCAGTTTAGTTCCAGGGGTCGGCCAGCCCCAGCATTTT.

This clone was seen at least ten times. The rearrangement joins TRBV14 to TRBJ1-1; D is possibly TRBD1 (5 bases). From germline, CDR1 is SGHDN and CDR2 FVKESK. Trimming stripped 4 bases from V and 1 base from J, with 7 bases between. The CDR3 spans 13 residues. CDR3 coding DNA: TGTGCCAGCAGCCGACAGCCGAACACTGAAGCTTTCTTT. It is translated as CASSRQPNTEAFF.

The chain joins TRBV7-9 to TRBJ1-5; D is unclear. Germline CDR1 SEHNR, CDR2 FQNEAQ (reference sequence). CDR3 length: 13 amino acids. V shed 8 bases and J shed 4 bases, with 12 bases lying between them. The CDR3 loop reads CASALRENQPQHF. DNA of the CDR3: TGTGCCAGCGCCCTTAGGGAGAATCAGCCCCAGCATTTT.

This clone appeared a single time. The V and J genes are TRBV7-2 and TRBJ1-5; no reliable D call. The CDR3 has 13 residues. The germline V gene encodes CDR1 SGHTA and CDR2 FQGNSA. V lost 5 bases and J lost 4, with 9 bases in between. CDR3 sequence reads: CASSARWNQPQHF. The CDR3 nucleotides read TGTGCCAGCAGCGCTCGGTGGAATCAGCCCCAGCATTTT.

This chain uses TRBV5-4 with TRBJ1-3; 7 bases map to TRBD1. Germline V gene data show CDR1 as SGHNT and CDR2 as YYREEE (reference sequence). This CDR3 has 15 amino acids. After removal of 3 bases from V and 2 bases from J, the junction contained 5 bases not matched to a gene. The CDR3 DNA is TGTGCCAGCAGCTCCGACAGGGCCCCTGGAAACACCATATATTTT. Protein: CASSSDRAPGNTIYF.

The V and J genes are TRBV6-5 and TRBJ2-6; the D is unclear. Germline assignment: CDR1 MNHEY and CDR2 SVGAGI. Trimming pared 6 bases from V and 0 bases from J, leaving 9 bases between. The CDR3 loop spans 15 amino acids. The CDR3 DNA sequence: TGTGCCAGCAGGCCCGAGAGCTCTGGGGCCAACGTCCTGACTTTC. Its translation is CASRPESSGANVLTF.

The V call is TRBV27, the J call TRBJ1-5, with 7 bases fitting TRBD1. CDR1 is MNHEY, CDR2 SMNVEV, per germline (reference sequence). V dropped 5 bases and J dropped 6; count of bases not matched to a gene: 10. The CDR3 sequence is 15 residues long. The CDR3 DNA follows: TGTGCCAGCAGTGCCACGACAGGGCTCCGTCAGCCCCAGCATTTT. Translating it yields CASSATTGLRQPQHF.

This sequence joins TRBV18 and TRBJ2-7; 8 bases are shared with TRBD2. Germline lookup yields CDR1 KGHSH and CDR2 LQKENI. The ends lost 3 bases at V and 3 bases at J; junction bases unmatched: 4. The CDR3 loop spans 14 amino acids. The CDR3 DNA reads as TGTGCCAGCTCACCGGCGAGCGGGAGCTACGAGCAGTACTTC. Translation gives CASSPASGSYEQYF.

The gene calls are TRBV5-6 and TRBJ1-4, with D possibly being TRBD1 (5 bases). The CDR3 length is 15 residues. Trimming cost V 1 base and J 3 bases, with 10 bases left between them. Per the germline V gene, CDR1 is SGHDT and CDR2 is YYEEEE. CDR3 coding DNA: TGTGCCAGCAGCTTGTTTGGGGGGGCTAATGAAAAACTGTTTTTT. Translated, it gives CASSLFGGANEKLFF.

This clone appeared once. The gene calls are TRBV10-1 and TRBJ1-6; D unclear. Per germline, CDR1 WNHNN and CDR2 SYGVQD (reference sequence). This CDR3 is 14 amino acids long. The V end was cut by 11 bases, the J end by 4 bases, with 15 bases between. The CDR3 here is CASESGDYNSPLHF. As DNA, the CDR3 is TGCGCCTCAGAATCAGGTGATTATAATTCACCCCTCCACTTT.

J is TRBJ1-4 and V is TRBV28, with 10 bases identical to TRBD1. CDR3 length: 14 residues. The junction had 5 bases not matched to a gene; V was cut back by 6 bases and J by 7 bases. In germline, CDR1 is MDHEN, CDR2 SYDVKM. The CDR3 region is CASRAGTGVEKLFF. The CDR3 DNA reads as TGTGCCAGCAGAGCCGGGACAGGGGTTGAAAAACTGTTTTTT.

CDR3 sequence (DNA): TGTGCCAGCAGCCCTATTACAACTAATGAAAAACTGTTTTTT. The encoded protein is CASSPITTNEKLFF. The genes are TRBV5-5 and TRBJ1-4; D remains ambiguous. The CDR3 is 14 amino acids. In germline, CDR1 is SGHKS, CDR2 YYEKEE (reference sequence). V shed 4 bases and J shed 0 bases, with 7 bases lying between them.